This passage covers 20 T cell receptor beta chains from one sample sequenced in a study of CD8+CD57+ T cells in acquired aplastic anemia. Genomic DNA acted as the template from which TCR beta VDJ combination and CDR3 sequence profiling were carried out. TCRdb redid the calling of the reads with MiXCR, one entry per CDR3 protein. The table has hundreds of thousands of distinct CDR3 sequences, approximately 70% seen once. The sequencing sample was made of sorted CD4+, CD8+, or CD8+CD57+ T cells (not recorded which) from PBMCs. Source of these receptors: a human donor in good health, serving as a control.

Details on this clonotype: Since no conserved phenylalanine or tryptophan closes the CDR3, a read error is the likely cause. It is unclear where the CDR3 begins or ends on the DNA, so no DNA is shown, and the CDR3 is as TCRdb lists it. The CDR3 spells CASSRISSS. This chain links TRBV14 with TRBJ2-7. CDR1 SGHDN and CDR2 FVKESK come from the germline V gene. From its first to its last residue, the CDR3 has 9 amino acids.

The genes are TRBV12-3 or TRBV12-4 and TRBJ2-7; D may be TRBD1 (5 bases). The V and J ends lost 3 bases and 3 bases respectively, with 9 bases between them. This CDR3 contains 13 residues. In DNA form, the CDR3 reads TGTGCCAGCAGTTTCAGAGACAGCTACGAGCAGTACTTC. Its translation is CASSFRDSYEQYF.

This chain uses TRBV7-2 with TRBJ1-1; no clear D gene. The V end lost 6 bases, the J end lost 4 bases, and 18 bases lay between the germline ends. The CDR3 length is 15 residues. CDR1 is SGHTA and CDR2 is FQGNSA in the germline V gene. Here the CDR3 DNA reads TGTGCCAGCAGGGTCGGCTGGGTCTTGACCACTGAAGCTTTCTTT. Translating gives CASRVGWVLTTEAFF.

As regards this clonotype: Given the absence of the conserved phenylalanine or tryptophan at the CDR3 end, a read error is likely. The V and J genes are TRBV20-1 and TRBJ2-7; TRBD2 matches 11 bases. The J call is doubtful: the DNA matches TRBJ2-1 better. CDR3 length: 16 amino acids. Germline lookup yields CDR1 DFQATT and CDR2 SNEGSKA (reference sequence). The CDR3 DNA sequence: TGCAGTGCTAGAGATCCCCTAGCGGGGGGATCCTACGAGCAGTTCCTC. It yields the protein CSARDPLAGGSYEQFL.

As to this clonotype: The CDR3 does not end in the conserved phenylalanine or tryptophan, so this is likely a read error. No DNA is shown, since the ends of the CDR3 on it are uncertain; the CDR3 is the one TCRdb lists. The CDR3 is CASSQQGGEAQYFG. This chain joins TRBV19 and TRBJ1-1; the D call of TRBD1 is as the table states it, not checked on the DNA. The CDR3 totals 14 residues, both ends included. Germline loops: CDR1 LNHDA, CDR2 SQIVND (reference sequence).

V is TRBV20-1 and J is TRBJ1-6; TRBD1 matches 8 bases. Trimming took 4 bases from V and 5 from J; bases not matched to a gene: 10. Germline lookup yields CDR1 DFQATT and CDR2 SNEGSKA (reference sequence). This CDR3 region has 16 residues. The CDR3 DNA reads TGCAGTGCTACTAACAGGGGGACAGATAATAATTCACCCCTCCACTTT. This codes for CSATNRGTDNNSPLHF.

This clonotype was counted many times. J is TRBJ1-2 and V is TRBV6-1, with a possible D match to TRBD1 (5 bases). With 0 bases removed from V and 7 bases from J, the gap between germline ends came to 9 bases. CDR3 length: 13 amino acids. CDR1 is MNHNS and CDR2 is SASEGT in the germline V gene. CDR3 nucleotides: TGTGCCAGCAGTGAAGCAGGGACCGCTGGCTACACCTTC. Protein: CASSEAGTAGYTF.

The genes are TRBV20-1 and TRBJ1-2; no definite D call. V lost 4 bases, J lost 5 bases, and 14 bases lay in between. The germline CDR1 and CDR2 sequences are DFQATT and SNEGSKA (reference sequence). This CDR3 comprises 13 residues. The CDR3 spells CSANSGGTYGYTF. The CDR3 region has the DNA TGCAGTGCTAACTCCGGTGGAACGTATGGCTACACCTTC.

J is TRBJ2-2 and V is TRBV7-4; D is uncertain. The germline CDR1 and CDR2 sequences are SGHVT and SQSDAQ. The CDR3 length is 15 residues. Trimming removed 2 bases from V and 17 bases from J, with 24 bases in between. Here the CDR3 DNA reads TGTGCCAGCAGCTTATCTGTGCGGCGGCCTCTGGAAACATTTTTT. It codes for CASSLSVRRPLETFF. The full variable domain, completed using reference TRBV7-4 and TRBJ2-2, is GAGVSQSPRYKVAKRGRDVALRCDSISGHVTLYWYRQTLGQGSEVLTYSQSDAQRDKSGRPSGRFSAERPERSVSTLKIQRTEQGDSAVYLCASSLSVRRPLETFFGEGSRLTVL.

As concerns this clonotype: The CDR3 does not close with the conserved phenylalanine or tryptophan, likely indicating a read error. No DNA is shown, since the ends of the CDR3 on it are uncertain; the CDR3 is the one TCRdb lists. The chain has TRBV7-3 and TRBJ2-5; the table assigns TRBD1, which was not confirmed against the DNA. The CDR3 has 15 residues if both end residues are counted. Germline CDR1 SGHTA, CDR2 FQGTGA. CDR3 residues: CASSLWQGDGYTFGS.

The V call is TRBV5-5, the J call TRBJ1-2; 9 bases match TRBD1. V was pared by 2 bases and J by 7 bases, with 6 bases of the junction left unmatched. Germline V gene lookup returns CDR1 SGHKS and CDR2 YYEKEE (reference sequence). The CDR3 totals 14 residues. The CDR3 is CASSLGGQGTGYTF. In DNA, the CDR3 is TGTGCCAGCAGCTTAGGTGGACAGGGGACTGGCTACACCTTC.

A note on this clonotype: The conserved closing phenylalanine or tryptophan is absent in this CDR3, likely reflecting a read error. The DNA is omitted, as the CDR3 cannot be located on it reliably, and the CDR3 follows TCRdb's listing. V gene TRBV2 combines with J gene TRBJ2-2. Ends included, the CDR3 has 16 residues. CDR1 is SNHLY and CDR2 is FYNNEI in the germline V gene. CDR3 sequence reads: CASSAQCVRGYEQQFV.

This chain uses TRBV10-1 with TRBJ2-5, with 8 bases aligning to TRBD1. J gave up 5 bases and V 6 bases, and 8 bases lay outside the gene matches. Germline CDR1 WNHNN, CDR2 SYGVQD (reference sequence). This CDR3 is built from 14 residues. The CDR3 sequence is CASSETGVSETQYF. The CDR3 nucleotides read TGCGCCAGCAGCGAGACAGGGGTCTCCGAGACCCAGTACTTC.

This clonotype has at least ten counts. The rearrangement uses TRBV27 and TRBJ2-7; tentative D call: TRBD2 (6 bases). Germline V gives CDR1 MNHEY, CDR2 SMNVEV (reference sequence). This CDR3 spans 13 amino acids. The germline V and J ends were trimmed by 4 bases and 7 bases, with 14 bases remaining between them. For the CDR3, the DNA is TGTGCCAGCAGTTGGGAAGAGGCGGGGGAGCAGTACTTC. Encoded protein: CASSWEEAGEQYF.

CDR3 region: CSASSSWAGDGYTF. CDR3 DNA: TGCAGTGCTAGTAGTTCTTGGGCAGGAGATGGCTACACCTTC. The rearrangement uses TRBV20-1 and TRBJ1-2, with D hard to call. The CDR3 has 14 amino acids. Germline V gene sequence: CDR1 DFQATT, CDR2 SNEGSKA (reference sequence). V lost 3 bases to trimming and J lost 6 bases, with 17 bases between them.

The rearrangement links TRBV7-3 to TRBJ1-6; tentative D call: TRBD1 (5 bases). V lost 6 bases and J lost 13, with 25 bases in between. The germline CDR1 and CDR2 sequences are SGHTA and FQGTGA. CDR3 length: 16 amino acids. CDR3 DNA: TGTGCCAGCAGTCTGGGGCGGGGATCAGGCTCATCCCCCCTCCACTTT. Protein product: CASSLGRGSGSSPLHF.

The chain employs TRBV2 and TRBJ2-5, with D tentatively TRBD1 or TRBD2 (5 bases each). Germline CDR1 is SNHLY and CDR2 is FYNNEI. The CDR3 loop spans 13 amino acids. The ends were cut back, 5 bases at V and 5 bases at J, with 12 bases in the middle. The DNA of the CDR3 is TGTGCCAGCAGTTTCAACGGGGCTGAGACCCAGTACTTC. It translates to CASSFNGAETQYF.

This chain links TRBV7-3 with TRBJ2-1, with D possibly matching TRBD1 (6 bases). Germline V gene lookup returns CDR1 SGHTA and CDR2 FQGTGA. The CDR3 length is 12 residues. Trimming removed 6 bases at V and 6 bases at J, with 9 bases between. This CDR3 reads CASRPDSNEQFF. As DNA, the CDR3 is TGTGCCAGCAGACCGGACAGCAATGAGCAGTTCTTC.

CDR3 sequence reads: CATMSPCEQYF. CDR3 coding DNA: TGTGCCACCATGTCGCCTTGCGAGCAGTACTTC. The chain links TRBV24-1 to TRBJ2-7; D is unclear. Germline-derived CDR1 and CDR2 are KGHDR and SFDVKD. The ends were cut back, 8 bases at V and 6 bases at J, with 10 bases in the middle. The CDR3 contains 11 residues.

The V gene is TRBV7-9, the J gene TRBJ2-7, with D maybe TRBD2 (6 bases). Deletions cut 11 bases from V and 0 bases from J, with 14 bases between. There are 13 residues in the CDR3. CDR1 and CDR2 from the germline V gene are SEHNR and FQNEAQ (reference sequence). CDR3 DNA sequence: TGTGCCGCGGGTCGGGGGAGCTCCTACGAGCAGTACTTC. As protein: CAAGRGSSYEQYF.